These 3 T cell receptor beta chains originate from one sample sequenced in a study of OX40 agonist ivuxolimab in advanced cancers. Library generation was performed with the immunoSEQ multiplex PCR assay. Held by TCRdb, this immuneACCESS table contains in-frame sequences only and omits some clones. Under half of the omission traces to an unresolved V gene where checked; the cause of the rest is unknown. This sample comprises almost 50,000 clones, around 81% of them detected only once. Approximately 5.8% of the sample goes to the ten largest clones. Sequencing used CD4+ or CD8+ T cells sorted from blood, obtained in a trial of the OX40 agonist ivuxolimab. The source is an adult with an advanced solid tumor such as melanoma, head and neck, liver or kidney cancer.

The chain couples TRBV9 to TRBJ2-7, with a possible D match to TRBD2 (5 bases). V lost 0 bases to trimming and J lost 0 bases, with 10 bases between them. CDR1 and CDR2 (germline): SGDLS, YYNGEE. This CDR3 comprises 15 residues. The CDR3 sequence is CASSVASGPSYEQYF. The CDR3 nucleotides are TGTGCCAGCAGCGTAGCAAGCGGCCCCTCCTACGAGCAGTACTTC.

The chain joins TRBV11-3 to TRBJ1-2; D possibly corresponds to TRBD1 (5 bases). Trimming cost V 1 base and J 4 bases, with 7 bases left between them. Germline V gene lookup returns CDR1 SGHNT and CDR2 YENEEA. The CDR3 extends over 13 amino acids. The CDR3 DNA is TGTGCCAGCAGCTTAGGCGACAGCTATGGCTACACCTTC. Translated: CASSLGDSYGYTF.

This clone has only one observation. The chain joins TRBV4-3 to TRBJ1-1; D may be TRBD1 (6 bases). The CDR3 is 15 residues long. The germline gives CDR1 LGHNA, CDR2 YSLEER. The V gene lost 2 bases and the J gene lost 5 bases, with 15 bases spanning the gap. The CDR3 DNA follows: TGCGCCAGCAGCCAACAATCGGACAGTCGGACTGAAGCTTTCTTT. Protein sequence: CASSQQSDSRTEAFF.